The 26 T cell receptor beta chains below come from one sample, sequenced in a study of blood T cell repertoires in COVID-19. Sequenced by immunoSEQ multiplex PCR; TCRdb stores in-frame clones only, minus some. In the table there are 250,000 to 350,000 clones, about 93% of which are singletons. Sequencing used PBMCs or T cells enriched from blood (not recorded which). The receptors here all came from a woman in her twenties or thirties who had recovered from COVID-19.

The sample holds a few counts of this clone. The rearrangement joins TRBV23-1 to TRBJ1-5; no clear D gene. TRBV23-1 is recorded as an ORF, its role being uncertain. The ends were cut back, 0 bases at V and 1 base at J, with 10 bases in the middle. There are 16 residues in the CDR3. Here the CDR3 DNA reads TGCGCCAGCAGTCAATCTGGGCAGGAAAGCAATCAGCCCCAGCATTTT. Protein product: CASSQSGQESNQPQHF.

CDR3 bases: TGTGCCAGCAGCCAAGATTTAACTAGCGGGAGTTTGGACATTCAGTACTTC. Amino acid sequence: CASSQDLTSGSLDIQYF. The genes are TRBV3-1 (or the pseudogene TRBV3-2) and TRBJ2-4; TRBD2 matches 11 bases. This CDR3 has 17 residues. The V segment lost 0 bases and the J segment 8 bases; nucleotides outside the gene matches: 9. Germline loops: CDR1 LGHDT, CDR2 YNNKEL (reference sequence).

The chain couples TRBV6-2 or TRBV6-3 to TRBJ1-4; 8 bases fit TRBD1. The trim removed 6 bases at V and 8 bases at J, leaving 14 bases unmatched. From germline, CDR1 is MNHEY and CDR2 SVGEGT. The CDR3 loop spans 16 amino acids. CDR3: CASSPQDRVGGEKLFF. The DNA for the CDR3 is TGTGCCAGCAGCCCTCAGGACAGGGTGGGAGGAGAAAAACTGTTTTTT.

The CDR3 bases are TGTGCCAGCAGCGTAGTGGCCAGGGGATGGGACACCGGGGAGCTGTTTTTT. As protein: CASSVVARGWDTGELFF. The J gene is TRBJ2-2, the V gene TRBV9; a weak D match, TRBD1 (6 bases). The germline V gene encodes CDR1 SGDLS and CDR2 YYNGEE. V shed 0 bases and J shed 3 bases, with 15 bases lying between them. The CDR3 consists of 17 residues. The whole variable domain, filled in from reference TRBV9 and TRBJ2-2, reads DSGVTQTPKHLITATGQRVTLRCSPRSGDLSVYWYQQSLDQGLQFLIQYYNGEERAKGNILERFSAQQFPDLHSELNLSSLELGDSALYFCASSVVARGWDTGELFFGEGSRLTVL.

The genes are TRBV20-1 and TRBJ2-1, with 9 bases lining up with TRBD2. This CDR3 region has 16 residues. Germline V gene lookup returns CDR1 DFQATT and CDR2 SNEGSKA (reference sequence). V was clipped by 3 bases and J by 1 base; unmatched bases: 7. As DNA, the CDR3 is TGCAGTGCTAGTTGGCTAGCGGGAATATCCTACAATGAGCAGTTCTTC. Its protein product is CSASWLAGISYNEQFF.

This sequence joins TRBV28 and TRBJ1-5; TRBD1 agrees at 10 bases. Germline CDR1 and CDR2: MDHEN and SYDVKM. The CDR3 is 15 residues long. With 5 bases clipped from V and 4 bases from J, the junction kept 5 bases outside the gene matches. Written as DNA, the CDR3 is TGTGCCAGCAGTATGGGACAGGGGCGAAATCAGCCCCAGCATTTT. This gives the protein CASSMGQGRNQPQHF.

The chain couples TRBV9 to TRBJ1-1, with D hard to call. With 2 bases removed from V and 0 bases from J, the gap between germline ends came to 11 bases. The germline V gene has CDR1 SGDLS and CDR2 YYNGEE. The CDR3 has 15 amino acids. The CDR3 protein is CASSVGGGMNTEAFF. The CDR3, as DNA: TGTGCCAGCAGCGTGGGAGGCGGGATGAACACTGAAGCTTTCTTT.

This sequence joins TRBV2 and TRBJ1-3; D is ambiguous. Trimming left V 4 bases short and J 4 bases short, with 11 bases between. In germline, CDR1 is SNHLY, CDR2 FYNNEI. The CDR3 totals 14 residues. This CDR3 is CASSGLSTGNTIYF. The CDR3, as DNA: TGTGCCAGCAGTGGGTTGTCGACAGGAAACACCATATATTTT.

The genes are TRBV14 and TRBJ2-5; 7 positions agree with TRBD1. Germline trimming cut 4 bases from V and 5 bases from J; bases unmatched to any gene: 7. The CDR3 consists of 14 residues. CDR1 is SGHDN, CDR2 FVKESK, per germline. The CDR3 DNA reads TGTGCCAGCAGCCCGCACAGGGGATCCGAGACCCAGTACTTC. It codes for CASSPHRGSETQYF. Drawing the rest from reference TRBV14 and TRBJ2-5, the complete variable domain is EAGVTQFPSHSVIEKGQTVTLRCDPISGHDNLYWYRRVMGKEIKFLLHFVKESKQDESGMPNNRFLAERTGGTYSTLKVQPAELEDSGVYFCASSPHRGSETQYFGPGTRLLVL.

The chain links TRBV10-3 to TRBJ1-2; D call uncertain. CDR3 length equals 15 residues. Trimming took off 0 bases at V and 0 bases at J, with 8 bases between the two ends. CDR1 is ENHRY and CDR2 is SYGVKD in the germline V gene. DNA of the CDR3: TGTGCCATCAGTGAGTCGGGGAGAGCTAACTATGGCTACACCTTC. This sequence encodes CAISESGRANYGYTF.

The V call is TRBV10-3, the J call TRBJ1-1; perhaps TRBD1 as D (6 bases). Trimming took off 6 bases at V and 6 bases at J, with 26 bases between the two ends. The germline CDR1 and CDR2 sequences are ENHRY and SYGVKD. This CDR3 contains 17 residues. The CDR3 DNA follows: TGTGCCATCAGCCTATCGACCGGGACACCGGGTGGGGCTGAAGCTTTCTTT. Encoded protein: CAISLSTGTPGGAEAFF.

The chain's CDR3 is CASSQGFGELFF. The CDR3 nucleotides are TGTGCCAGCAGCCAGGGGTTCGGGGAGCTGTTTTTT. V gene TRBV5-6 combines with J gene TRBJ2-2, with D possibly TRBD1 on 6 matching bases. Between the trimmed V and J ends, which lost 4 bases and 7 bases, there was a span of 8 bases. This CDR3 region has 12 residues. Germline CDR1 SGHDT, CDR2 YYEEEE.

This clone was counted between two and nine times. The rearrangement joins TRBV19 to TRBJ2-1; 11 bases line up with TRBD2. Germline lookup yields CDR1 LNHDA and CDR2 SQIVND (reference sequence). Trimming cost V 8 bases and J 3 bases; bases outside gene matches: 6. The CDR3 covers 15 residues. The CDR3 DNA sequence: TGTGCCAGTCCGCAAACTAGCGGGGGCTACAATGAGCAGTTCTTC. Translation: CASPQTSGGYNEQFF.

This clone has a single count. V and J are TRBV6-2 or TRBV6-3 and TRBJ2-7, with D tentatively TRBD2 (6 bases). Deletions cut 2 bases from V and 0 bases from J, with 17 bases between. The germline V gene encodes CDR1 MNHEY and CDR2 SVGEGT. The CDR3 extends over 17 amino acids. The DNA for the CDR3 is TGTGCCAGCAGTTACCAACAATTGACTAGTAGCTCCTACGAGCAGTACTTC. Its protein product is CASSYQQLTSSSYEQYF.

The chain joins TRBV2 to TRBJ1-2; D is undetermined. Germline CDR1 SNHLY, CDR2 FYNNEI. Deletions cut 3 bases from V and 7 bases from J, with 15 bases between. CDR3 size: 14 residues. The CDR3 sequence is CASSEGAARIGYTF. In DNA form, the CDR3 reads TGTGCCAGCAGTGAGGGCGCAGCACGGATTGGCTACACCTTC.

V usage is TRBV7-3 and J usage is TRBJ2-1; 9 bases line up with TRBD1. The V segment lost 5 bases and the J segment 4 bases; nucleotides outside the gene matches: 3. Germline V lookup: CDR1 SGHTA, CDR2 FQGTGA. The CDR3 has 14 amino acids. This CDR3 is CASSTDRGYNEQFF. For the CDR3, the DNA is TGTGCCAGCAGCACCGACAGGGGGTACAATGAGCAGTTCTTC.

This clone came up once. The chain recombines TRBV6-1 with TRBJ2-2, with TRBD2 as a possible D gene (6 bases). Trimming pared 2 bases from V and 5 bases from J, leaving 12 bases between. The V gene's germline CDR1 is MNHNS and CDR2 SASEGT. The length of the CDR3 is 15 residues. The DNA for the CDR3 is TGTGCCAGCAGTGAACGTAGACTAGTTACCGGGGAGCTGTTTTTT. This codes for CASSERRLVTGELFF.

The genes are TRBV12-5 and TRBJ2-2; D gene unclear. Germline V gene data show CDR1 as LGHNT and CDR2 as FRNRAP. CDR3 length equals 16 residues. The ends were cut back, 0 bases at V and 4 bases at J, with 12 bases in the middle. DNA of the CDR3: TGTGCTAGTGGTTTGGTAATTTCAGGAACCACCGGGGAGCTGTTTTTT. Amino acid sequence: CASGLVISGTTGELFF.

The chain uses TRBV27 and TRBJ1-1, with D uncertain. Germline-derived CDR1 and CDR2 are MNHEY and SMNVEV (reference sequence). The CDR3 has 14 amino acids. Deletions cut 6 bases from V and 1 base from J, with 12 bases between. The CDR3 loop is CASRNGRGNTEAFF. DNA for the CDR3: TGTGCCAGCAGGAACGGACGGGGGAACACTGAAGCTTTCTTT.

The chain's CDR3 is CASSVGKGARNTEAFF. The CDR3 DNA is TGTGCCAGCAGCGTAGGTAAGGGGGCGCGGAACACTGAAGCTTTCTTT. The chain couples TRBV9 to TRBJ1-1; 7 bases line up with TRBD1. CDR3 size: 16 residues. The germline V gene encodes CDR1 SGDLS and CDR2 YYNGEE. With 0 bases clipped from V and 1 base from J, the junction kept 6 bases outside the gene matches.

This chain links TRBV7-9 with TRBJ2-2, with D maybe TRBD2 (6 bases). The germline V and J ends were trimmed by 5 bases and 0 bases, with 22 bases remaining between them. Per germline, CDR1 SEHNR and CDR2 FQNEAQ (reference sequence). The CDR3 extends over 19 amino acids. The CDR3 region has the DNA TGTGCCAGCAGCCCGATCGGGACTCCCCTTAAAACGAACACCGGGGAGCTGTTTTTT. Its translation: CASSPIGTPLKTNTGELFF.

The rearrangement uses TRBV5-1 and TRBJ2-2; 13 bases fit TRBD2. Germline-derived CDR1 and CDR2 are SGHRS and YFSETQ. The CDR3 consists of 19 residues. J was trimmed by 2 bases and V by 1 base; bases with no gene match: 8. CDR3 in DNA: TGCGCCAGCAGCTTGATAACTAGCGGGAGGGCCGTAAACACCGGGGAGCTGTTTTTT. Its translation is CASSLITSGRAVNTGELFF.

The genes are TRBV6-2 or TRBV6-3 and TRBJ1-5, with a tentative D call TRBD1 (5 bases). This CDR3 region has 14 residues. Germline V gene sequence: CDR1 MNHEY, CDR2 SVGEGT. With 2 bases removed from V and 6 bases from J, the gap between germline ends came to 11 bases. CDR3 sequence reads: CASSYQGKGQPQHF. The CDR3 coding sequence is TGTGCCAGCAGTTACCAGGGTAAGGGTCAGCCCCAGCATTTT.

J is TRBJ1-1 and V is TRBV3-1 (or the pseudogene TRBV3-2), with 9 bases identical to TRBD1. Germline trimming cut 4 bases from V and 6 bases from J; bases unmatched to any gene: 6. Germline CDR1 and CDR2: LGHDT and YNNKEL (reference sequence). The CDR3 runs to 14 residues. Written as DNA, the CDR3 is TGTGCCAGCAGCCTCAGACAGGGGGAGCCTGAAGCTTTCTTT. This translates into CASSLRQGEPEAFF.

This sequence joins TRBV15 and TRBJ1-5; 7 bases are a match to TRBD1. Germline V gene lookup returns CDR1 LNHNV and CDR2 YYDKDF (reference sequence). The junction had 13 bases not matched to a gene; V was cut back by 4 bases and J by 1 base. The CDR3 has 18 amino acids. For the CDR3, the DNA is TGTGCCACCAGCACCACAGGGGCAACCACCATAAGCAATCAGCCCCAGCATTTT. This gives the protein CATSTTGATTISNQPQHF. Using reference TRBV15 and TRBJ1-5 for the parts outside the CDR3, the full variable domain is DAMVIQNPRYQVTQFGKPVTLSCSQTLNHNVMYWYQQKSSQAPKLLFHYYDKDFNNEADTPDNFQSRRPNTSFCFLDIRSPGLGDTAMYLCATSTTGATTISNQPQHFGDGTRLSIL.

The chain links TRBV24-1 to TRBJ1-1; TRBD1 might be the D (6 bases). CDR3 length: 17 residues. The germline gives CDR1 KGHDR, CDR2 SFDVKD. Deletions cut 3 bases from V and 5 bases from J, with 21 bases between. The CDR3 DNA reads TGTGCCACCAGTGATGGGAAGGGGGGGCGCGGGAGGACTGAAGCTTTCTTT. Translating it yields CATSDGKGGRGRTEAFF.